This T cell receptor (beta chain) was documented in a study of blood T cell repertoires in COVID-19. Study details: PBMCs, B-cell-depleted T cells, or T cells were the source of the cDNA or gDNA that made up the material.

Per germline, CDR1 MDHEN and CDR2 SYDVKM. CDR3 size: 15 residues. V lost 6 bases and J 3 bases, leaving 17 bases between the germline ends. Profiled with immunoSEQ multiplex PCR; TCRdb holds only in-frame clones, not every one. Among 130,000 to 150,000 clones listed, roughly 80% were seen once. The TCR comes from an elderly woman with acute or convalescent COVID-19. Sequenced sample: peripheral blood. This sequence joins TRBV28 and TRBJ1-2; D is perhaps TRBD1 (6 bases). The CDR3 is CASSPVGRGYYGYTF. The CDR3 DNA is TGTGCCAGCAGCCCGGTCGGGAGGGGGTACTATGGCTACACCTTC.